The 32 T cell receptor beta chains listed next were all sequenced from one sample in a study of T cell responses to AZD1222 COVID-19 vaccine. Libraries were prepared by immunoSEQ multiplex PCR; TCRdb keeps only in-frame clonotypes and omits some of them. Found here are 90,000 to 100,000 clones, about 85% of them singletons; the top ten hold 2.9%. This material consisted of peripheral blood, taken on day 0 of AZD1222 vaccination. The receptors shown here come from an adult in good health.

The V call is TRBV18, the J call TRBJ2-5; a weak D match, TRBD1 (5 bases). The CDR3 contains 15 residues. Germline V gene lookup returns CDR1 KGHSH and CDR2 LQKENI. The V gene lost 0 bases and the J gene lost 5 bases, with 13 bases spanning the gap. This chain's CDR3 is CASSPPMGHGETQYF. The CDR3 DNA is TGTGCCAGCTCACCACCGATGGGGCACGGGGAGACCCAGTACTTC.

The V and J genes are TRBV18 and TRBJ2-1; D is tentatively TRBD1 or TRBD2 (5 bases each). Germline CDR1 is KGHSH and CDR2 is LQKENI. Deletions cut 2 bases from V and 5 bases from J, with 16 bases between. There are 16 residues in the CDR3. CDR3 DNA sequence: TGTGCCAGCTCACCAGAGGGGCCCCAACAAAACAATGAGCAGTTCTTC. It encodes CASSPEGPQQNNEQFF.

The chain combines TRBV7-2 with TRBJ1-6; a weak D match, TRBD1 (6 bases). Trimming left V 5 bases short and J 7 bases short, with 15 bases between. The length of the CDR3 is 15 residues. From germline, CDR1 is SGHTA and CDR2 FQGNSA. DNA of the CDR3: TGTGCCAGCAGCCCAAGGGGGACACTGAATTCACCCCTCCACTTT. Translated, it gives CASSPRGTLNSPLHF.

The chain uses TRBV11-2 and TRBJ2-1; 14 positions agree with TRBD2. The length of the CDR3 is 15 residues. Germline assignment: CDR1 SGHAT and CDR2 FQNNGV. The ends lost 4 bases at V and 7 bases at J; junction bases unmatched: 3. In DNA, the CDR3 is TGTGCCAGCAGCTATTGGACTAGCGGGGGGAATGAGCAGTTCTTC. Residues: CASSYWTSGGNEQFF.

V is TRBV7-9 and J is TRBJ1-4; D is undetermined. The length of the CDR3 is 15 residues. V shed 3 bases and J shed 10 bases, with 18 bases lying between them. Germline V gene data show CDR1 as SEHNR and CDR2 as FQNEAQ (reference sequence). The CDR3 reads CASSLTRVPGGKLFF. DNA for the CDR3: TGTGCCAGCAGCTTGACACGGGTTCCGGGAGGAAAACTGTTTTTT.

This clone has only a few counts. The chain links TRBV7-3 to TRBJ2-1, with D maybe TRBD2 (6 bases). The CDR3 length is 13 residues. Trimming left V 0 bases short and J 8 bases short, with 8 bases between. Germline V gene data show CDR1 as SGHTA and CDR2 as FQGTGA. Here the CDR3 reads CASSLTGSDEQFF. CDR3 sequence (DNA): TGTGCCAGCAGCTTAACCGGGAGCGATGAGCAGTTCTTC.

The chain recombines TRBV5-4 with TRBJ1-5, with a tentative D call TRBD1 (5 bases). The V gene lost 0 bases and the J gene lost 5 bases, with 9 bases spanning the gap. This CDR3 has 14 amino acids. Germline V gives CDR1 SGHNT, CDR2 YYREEE (reference sequence). CDR3 in amino acids: CASSLAGPDQPQHF. The CDR3 coding sequence is TGTGCCAGCAGCTTGGCAGGGCCCGATCAGCCCCAGCATTTT.

The chain carries TRBV6-5 and TRBJ1-3; D call uncertain. CDR3 length equals 13 residues. The V end was cut by 3 bases, the J end by 3 bases, with 6 bases between. Germline V gene lookup returns CDR1 MNHEY and CDR2 SVGAGI. The CDR3 is CASSYNNGNTIYF. In nucleotides, the CDR3 is TGTGCCAGCAGTTATAATAATGGAAACACCATATATTTT.

The chain carries TRBV12-3 or TRBV12-4 and TRBJ1-2; D ambiguous. V was pared by 3 bases and J by 7 bases, with 6 bases between. CDR3 size: 11 residues. The CDR3 nucleotides read TGTGCCAGCAGTTTGGGGAGTGGCTACACCTTC. Translated: CASSLGSGYTF.

The chain is built from TRBV7-3 and TRBJ2-3, with D possibly being TRBD1 (5 bases). Trimming took 4 bases from V and 0 from J, leaving 8 bases between them. Germline assignment: CDR1 SGHTA and CDR2 FQGTGA. CDR3 length: 14 residues. CDR3 coding DNA: TGTGCCAGCAGCTCAGGGATAAGCACAGATACGCAGTATTTT. It specifies CASSSGISTDTQYF.

The chain uses TRBV4-2 and TRBJ2-7; 10 positions agree with TRBD2. Germline V lookup: CDR1 LGHNA, CDR2 YNFKEQ. The V segment lost 0 bases and the J segment 4 bases; nucleotides outside the gene matches: 15. This CDR3 comprises 19 residues. In DNA form, the CDR3 reads TGTGCCAGCAGCCAAGACAACCGATGGGGGACTAGCGAGCGGTACGAGCAGTACGTC. Encoded protein: CASSQDNRWGTSERYEQYV.

V and J are TRBV6-4 and TRBJ1-2, with 10 bases aligning to TRBD1. The germline V gene has CDR1 MRHNA and CDR2 SNTAGT. The CDR3 loop spans 13 amino acids. With 2 bases clipped from V and 8 bases from J, the junction kept 2 bases outside the gene matches. This CDR3 reads CASSDGTGEGYTF. The CDR3 bases are TGTGCCAGCAGTGACGGGACAGGGGAAGGCTACACCTTC.

The chain couples TRBV6-5 to TRBJ1-2; no clear D. V lost 6 bases, J lost 4 bases, and 12 bases lay in between. The germline V gene encodes CDR1 MNHEY and CDR2 SVGAGI. CDR3 size: 13 residues. The DNA of the CDR3 is TGTGCCAGCAGCTCCGTGGGTGGCTATGGCTACACCTTC. It yields the protein CASSSVGGYGYTF.

The V call is TRBV28, the J call TRBJ2-7; 8 bases align to TRBD2. The CDR3 sequence is 14 residues long. V shed 8 bases and J 6 bases; nucleotides not matched to a gene: 12. Germline CDR1 MDHEN, CDR2 SYDVKM. This CDR3 is CASESLAGRGEQYV. The CDR3 region has the DNA TGTGCCAGCGAATCCTTAGCGGGACGAGGCGAGCAGTACGTC.

This clone appeared a single time. The chain joins TRBV7-2 to TRBJ2-1; weak D call: TRBD2 (6 bases). The CDR3 loop spans 13 amino acids. Looked up from germline, CDR1 is SGHTA and CDR2 is FQGNSA. Trimming removed 5 bases from V and 15 bases from J, with 20 bases in between. The CDR3 DNA sequence: TGTGCCAGCAGCCGGAACCTAGCGTTTGATGGGTTCTTC. Encoded protein: CASSRNLAFDGFF.

The CDR3 loop reads CASSEARGQNSPLHF. CDR3 DNA sequence: TGTGCCAGCAGTGAAGCACGGGGGCAAAATTCACCCCTCCACTTT. This chain connects TRBV2 to TRBJ1-6; D might be TRBD1 (6 bases). Germline V CDR1 and CDR2: SNHLY, FYNNEI. Trimming took off 0 bases at V and 7 bases at J, with 10 bases between the two ends. The CDR3 runs 15 residues.

The sample holds one count of this clone. Within the sample, other DNA sequences also encode this same CDR3. V is TRBV5-6 and J is TRBJ1-2, with D perhaps matching TRBD1 (5 bases). The CDR3 contains 14 residues. Trimming left V 0 bases short and J 4 bases short, with 10 bases between. Germline assignment: CDR1 SGHDT and CDR2 YYEEEE. Here the CDR3 reads CASSLGQGTYGYTF. The CDR3 DNA follows: TGTGCCAGCAGCTTGGGACAAGGGACCTATGGCTACACCTTC.

The count of this clone is one. The V gene is TRBV12-2, the J gene TRBJ1-1. TRBV12-2 is given as a pseudogene. This CDR3 is built from 19 residues. The CDR3 spells CASRLGKSDAGPLNTEAFF. For the CDR3, the DNA is TGTGCAAGTCGCTTAGGGAAGTCGGATGCGGGGCCTTTGAACACTGAAGCTTTCTTT.

The V and J genes are TRBV7-2 and TRBJ1-2; TRBD1 is a possible D gene (6 bases). The CDR3 is 16 residues long. The V gene's germline CDR1 is SGHTA and CDR2 FQGNSA. V was clipped by 1 base and J by 8 bases, with 20 bases between them. This CDR3 reads CASSLGGTRRSRGYTF. The CDR3 coding sequence is TGTGCCAGCAGCTTAGGGGGGACAAGGCGATCTAGGGGCTACACCTTC.

Regarding this clone: Because the CDR3's place on the DNA is in doubt, the DNA is left out and the CDR3 is given as listed by TCRdb. V is TRBV12-2 and J is TRBJ1-2; the table names TRBD1, a call not compared with the DNA. TRBV12-2 is marked as a pseudogene. Counting both end residues, the CDR3 totals 17 amino acids. The chain's CDR3 is CASRLVGTGAGVIGYTF.

This clone has only one observation. This rearrangement joins TRBV9 to TRBJ1-2; no clear D. The CDR3 contains 14 residues. Germline-derived CDR1 and CDR2 are SGDLS and YYNGEE. Trimming removed 3 bases at V and 6 bases at J, with 15 bases between. CDR3 protein: CASSGRGFLDGYTF. The CDR3, as DNA: TGTGCCAGCAGCGGTCGAGGCTTTTTGGATGGCTACACCTTC.

J is TRBJ1-5 and V is TRBV18; D call uncertain. Germline CDR1 KGHSH, CDR2 LQKENI. The CDR3 has 15 amino acids. Between the trimmed V and J ends, which lost 3 bases and 2 bases, there was a span of 11 bases. The CDR3 DNA reads TGTGCCAGCTCACCCTCCTCCCCGGGCAATCAGCCCCAGCATTTT. Encoded protein: CASSPSSPGNQPQHF.

The chain is built from TRBV10-3 and TRBJ2-3; D is unresolved. With 0 bases removed from V and 0 bases from J, the gap between germline ends came to 19 bases. The germline CDR1 and CDR2 sequences are ENHRY and SYGVKD. This CDR3 region has 19 residues. CDR3 in DNA: TGTGCCATCAGTGAGTCGCCGGCTAGGTCCCCCGGAAGCACAGATACGCAGTATTTT. It specifies CAISESPARSPGSTDTQYF.

The gene calls are TRBV2 and TRBJ2-2; 7 nucleotides match TRBD1. The CDR3 covers 14 residues. Per the germline V gene, CDR1 is SNHLY and CDR2 is FYNNEI. Unmatched junction bases numbered 6, after V lost 4 bases and J lost 7 bases. The CDR3 sequence is CASSGQGSNGELFF. Written as DNA, the CDR3 is TGTGCCAGCAGTGGACAGGGATCGAACGGGGAGCTGTTTTTT.

The chain recombines TRBV7-6 with TRBJ2-1; D call uncertain. This CDR3 is 11 amino acids long. V lost 3 bases and J lost 5, with 2 bases in between. Germline CDR1 SGHVS, CDR2 FNYEAQ. The CDR3 region is CASSFDNEQFF. The CDR3 DNA is TGTGCCAGCAGCTTCGACAATGAGCAGTTCTTC.

V is TRBV7-8 and J is TRBJ2-7; D is ambiguous. V gave up 1 base and J gave up 1 base, with 5 bases separating them. The CDR3 has 13 residues. Germline V gives CDR1 SGHVS, CDR2 FQNEAQ. CDR3 nucleotide sequence: TGTGCCAGCAGCTTAGACAGTTCCTACGAGCAGTACGTC. It translates to CASSLDSSYEQYV.

The chain recombines TRBV19 with TRBJ2-1; D gene uncertain. Germline CDR1 LNHDA, CDR2 SQIVND (reference sequence). This CDR3 is built from 11 residues. Between the trimmed V and J ends, which lost 1 base and 9 bases, there was a span of 4 bases. The CDR3 nucleotides are TGTGCCAGTAGTATAGGAGCTGAGCAGTTCTTC. It yields the protein CASSIGAEQFF.

This sequence joins TRBV7-6 and TRBJ1-3; no clear D gene. The CDR3 runs to 14 residues. Germline V CDR1 and CDR2: SGHVS, FNYEAQ. V lost 5 bases and J lost 4, with 12 bases in between. The CDR3 sequence: CASSLETPGNTIYF. The CDR3 DNA follows: TGTGCCAGCAGCCTTGAAACACCCGGAAACACCATATATTTT. The whole variable domain, remainder taken from reference TRBV7-6 and TRBJ1-3, is GAGVSQSPRYKVTKRGQDVALRCDPISGHVSLYWYRQALGQGPEFLTYFNYEAQQDKSGLPNDRFSAERPEGSISTLTIQRTEQRDSAMYRCASSLETPGNTIYFGEGSWLTVV.

This clone was counted between two and nine times. CDR3 amino acids: CASSGSTGGKGYTF. The CDR3 region has the DNA TGTGCCAGCAGCGGTTCCACAGGGGGAAAAGGCTACACCTTC. The chain combines TRBV9 with TRBJ1-2; TRBD1 matches at 8 bases. The ends lost 3 bases at V and 8 bases at J; junction bases unmatched: 9. The CDR3 length is 14 residues. Per germline, CDR1 SGDLS and CDR2 YYNGEE. The full variable domain, with the rest looked up from reference TRBV9 and TRBJ1-2, is DSGVTQTPKHLITATGQRVTLRCSPRSGDLSVYWYQQSLDQGLQFLIQYYNGEERAKGNILERFSAQQFPDLHSELNLSSLELGDSALYFCASSGSTGGKGYTFGSGTRLTVV.

The chain is built from TRBV6-5 and TRBJ2-7; maybe TRBD2 (5 bases). V lost 6 bases and J 3 bases, leaving 15 bases between the germline ends. The CDR3 has 14 amino acids. Germline V gene lookup returns CDR1 MNHEY and CDR2 SVGAGI. CDR3 in DNA: TGTGCCAGCAGCCGTACTCGAGGGAACTACGAGCAGTACGTC. Its protein product is CASSRTRGNYEQYV.

The V gene is TRBV6-2 or TRBV6-3, the J gene TRBJ1-5; 9 bases are shared with TRBD1. Germline V gives CDR1 MNHEY, CDR2 SVGEGT. The CDR3 consists of 16 residues. After removal of 0 bases from V and 4 bases from J, the junction contained 4 bases not matched to a gene. The CDR3 loop is CASSYSRDRANQPQHF. In DNA, the CDR3 is TGTGCCAGCAGTTACTCAAGGGACAGGGCTAATCAGCCCCAGCATTTT.

J is TRBJ1-1 and V is TRBV13; D may be TRBD1 (6 bases). The CDR3 consists of 15 residues. V gave up 5 bases and J gave up 0 bases, with 13 bases separating them. Germline loops: CDR1 PRHDT, CDR2 FYEKMQ (reference sequence). The CDR3 sequence: CASSTTQGLNTEAFF. DNA of the CDR3: TGTGCCAGCAGCACGACACAGGGCCTGAACACTGAAGCTTTCTTT.